The 13 T cell receptor beta chains below come from one sample, sequenced in a study of siplizumab effects on memory and regulatory T cells (dated by TCRdb to about 2019). Libraries were constructed by the immunoSEQ multiplex PCR assay. TCRdb took this table from immuneACCESS and kept in-frame rearrangements with V and J called. Such tables lack part of the clones; where checked against another copy, unresolved V genes explain under half of the gap, and the rest is unexplained. The sample table holds over 95,000 clones, of which about 93% were seen once. The ten largest account for around 0.15% of the sample. Material for sequencing was non-Treg CD4+ T cells sorted from blood. The cell subset or site tag for this specimen amounts to: FACS-sorted unstimulated CD4+ non-regulatory T cells. The receptors come from a human donor in good health.

The rearrangement links TRBV18 to TRBJ1-1; 8 bases line up with TRBD1. J was trimmed by 3 bases and V by 5 bases; bases with no gene match: 2. The CDR3 runs to 13 residues. Germline V lookup: CDR1 KGHSH, CDR2 LQKENI. The CDR3 bases are TGTGCCAGCTCAAAGGACAGGGACACTGAAGCTTTCTTT. This codes for CASSKDRDTEAFF.

This sequence joins TRBV11-2 and TRBJ2-5, with D perhaps TRBD2 (6 bases). Germline V lookup: CDR1 SGHAT, CDR2 FQNNGV. The CDR3 is 13 amino acids. V lost 4 bases, J lost 5 bases, and 11 bases lay in between. CDR3 loop: CASSSGEVETQYF. As DNA, the CDR3 is TGTGCCAGCAGCTCGGGGGAAGTGGAGACCCAGTACTTC.

The J gene is TRBJ2-7, the V gene TRBV11-3, with 7 positions matching TRBD1. The CDR3 has 13 residues. The junction had 1 base not matched to a gene; V was cut back by 2 bases and J by 3 bases. Germline V gene lookup returns CDR1 SGHNT and CDR2 YENEEA. The CDR3 sequence: CASSLNRGYEQYF. Here the CDR3 DNA reads TGTGCCAGCAGCTTAAACAGGGGCTACGAGCAGTACTTC. Together with reference TRBV11-3 and TRBJ2-7, the CDR3 gives the full variable domain: EAGVVQSPRYKIIEKKQPVAFWCNPISGHNTLYWYLQNLGQGPELLIRYENEEAVDDSQLPKDRFSAERLKGVDSTLKIQPAELGDSAVYLCASSLNRGYEQYFGPGTRLTVT.

This chain links TRBV7-2 with TRBJ2-1; D gene ambiguous. The CDR3 runs to 10 residues. V was pared by 4 bases and J by 7 bases, with 2 bases between. Germline V gene data show CDR1 as SGHTA and CDR2 as FQGNSA. CDR3 protein: CASSSNEQFF. Here the CDR3 DNA reads TGTGCCAGCAGCTCTAATGAGCAGTTCTTC.

The rearrangement uses TRBV6-8 and TRBJ1-5; D perhaps matches TRBD1 (6 bases). The germline gives CDR1 MNHGY, CDR2 SAAAGT. Trimming cost V 11 bases and J 6 bases, with 17 bases left between them. This CDR3 comprises 13 residues. CDR3 region: CASEGGASQPQHF. The CDR3 bases are TGTGCCTCCGAGGGGGGGGCGAGTCAGCCCCAGCATTTT.

The rearrangement uses TRBV25-1 and TRBJ2-4; D gene ambiguous. This CDR3 region has 16 residues. Trimming removed 1 base from V and 0 bases from J, with 10 bases in between. The germline gives CDR1 MGHDK, CDR2 SYGVNS. This chain's CDR3 is CASSESGNIAKNIQYF. Here the CDR3 DNA reads TGTGCCAGCAGTGAATCGGGCAACATAGCCAAAAACATTCAGTACTTC.

This chain uses TRBV7-9 with TRBJ2-5, with 9 bases lining up with TRBD2. The CDR3 has 15 residues. Per the germline V gene, CDR1 is SEHNR and CDR2 is FQNEAQ (reference sequence). J lost 2 bases, V lost 3 bases, and 4 bases had no gene match. The CDR3 loop reads CASSLPSGAQETQYF. CDR3 bases: TGTGCCAGCAGCTTGCCTAGCGGGGCACAAGAGACCCAGTACTTC.

Only one count was recorded for this clone. The chain joins TRBV5-4 to TRBJ2-6; 10 bases map to TRBD2. Germline CDR1 reads SGHNT; CDR2 reads YYREEE (reference sequence). This CDR3 is built from 18 residues. V trimming: 2 bases; J trimming: 0 bases; junction bases outside the gene matches: 5. CDR3 nucleotide sequence: TGTGCCAGCAGCTTTCGGCTAGCGGGGGCCTCTGGGGCCAACGTCCTGACTTTC. Translation: CASSFRLAGASGANVLTF.

The chain combines TRBV2 with TRBJ1-2, with D possibly TRBD1 on 5 matching bases. Germline CDR1 and CDR2: SNHLY and FYNNEI. This CDR3 is built from 14 residues. V was trimmed by 4 bases and J by 5 bases, leaving 14 bases between them. CDR3 coding DNA: TGTGCCAGCAGTGTTGGGGCCGGGCGTTATGGCTACACCTTC. Translation: CASSVGAGRYGYTF.

V and J are TRBV11-2 and TRBJ2-7; tentatively, D is TRBD2 (7 bases). This CDR3 comprises 15 residues. Trimming took off 4 bases at V and 3 bases at J, with 16 bases between the two ends. Germline assignment: CDR1 SGHAT and CDR2 FQNNGV. The CDR3 bases are TGTGCCAGCAGCTGGGGGGGCGGGGGCTTCTACGAGCAGTACTTC. It yields the protein CASSWGGGGFYEQYF.

The chain is built from TRBV6-5 and TRBJ1-6; D gene unclear. V was clipped by 2 bases and J by 6 bases, with 8 bases between them. Germline CDR1 MNHEY, CDR2 SVGAGI. This CDR3 has 14 residues. The CDR3 DNA reads TGTGCCAGCAGTTACGGGAAGGGTAATTCACCCCTCCACTTT. This sequence encodes CASSYGKGNSPLHF.

The chain employs TRBV19 and TRBJ2-1; TRBD1 matches at 10 bases. Unmatched junction bases numbered 12, after V lost 4 bases and J lost 9 bases. CDR3 length: 16 residues. Germline values: CDR1 LNHDA, CDR2 SQIVND (reference sequence). The CDR3 is CASSTHRTGGVGEQFF. Written as DNA, the CDR3 is TGTGCCAGTAGTACCCATCGGACAGGGGGAGTGGGTGAGCAGTTCTTC.

The V gene is TRBV7-9, the J gene TRBJ1-2; 8 positions agree with TRBD1. This CDR3 region has 16 residues. CDR1 is SEHNR, CDR2 FQNEAQ, per germline (reference sequence). V was clipped by 4 bases and J by 8 bases; unmatched bases: 15. In DNA form, the CDR3 reads TGTGCCAGCAGCTCGTACTATCTTCAGGGGGCGCGAGGCTACACCTTC. Protein: CASSSYYLQGARGYTF.